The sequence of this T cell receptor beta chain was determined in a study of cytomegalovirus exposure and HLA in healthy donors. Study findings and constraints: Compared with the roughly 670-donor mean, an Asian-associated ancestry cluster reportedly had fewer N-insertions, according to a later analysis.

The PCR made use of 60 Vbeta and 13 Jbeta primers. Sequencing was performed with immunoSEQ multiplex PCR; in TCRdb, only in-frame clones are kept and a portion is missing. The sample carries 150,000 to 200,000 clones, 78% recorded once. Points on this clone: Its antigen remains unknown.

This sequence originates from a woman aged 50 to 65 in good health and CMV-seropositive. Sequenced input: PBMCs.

Written as DNA, the CDR3 is TGTGCCAGCAGCCCCTCGGGTCAGGAGCAGTTCTTC. This encodes CASSPSGQEQFF. The gene calls are TRBV7-3 and TRBJ2-1, with D unresolved. V gave up 5 bases and J gave up 10 bases, with 12 bases separating them. The CDR3 length is 12 residues. The germline CDR1 and CDR2 sequences are SGHTA and FQGTGA.